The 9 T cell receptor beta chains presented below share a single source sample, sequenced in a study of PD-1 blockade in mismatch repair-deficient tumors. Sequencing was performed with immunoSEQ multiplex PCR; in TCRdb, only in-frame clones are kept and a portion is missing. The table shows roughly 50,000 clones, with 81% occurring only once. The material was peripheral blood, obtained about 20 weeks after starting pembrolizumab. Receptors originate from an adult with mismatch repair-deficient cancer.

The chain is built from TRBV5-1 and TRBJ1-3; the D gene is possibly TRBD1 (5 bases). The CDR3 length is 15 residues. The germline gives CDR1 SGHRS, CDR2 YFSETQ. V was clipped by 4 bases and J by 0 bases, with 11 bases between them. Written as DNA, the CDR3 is TGCGCCAGCAGCGGGGCGGGATTCTCTGGAAACACCATATATTTT. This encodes CASSGAGFSGNTIYF.

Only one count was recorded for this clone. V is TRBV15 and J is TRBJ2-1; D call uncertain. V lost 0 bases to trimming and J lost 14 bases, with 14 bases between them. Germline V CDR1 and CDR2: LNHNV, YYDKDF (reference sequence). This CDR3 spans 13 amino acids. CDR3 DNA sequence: TGTGCCACCAGCAGAGACGTCGAAGGGATCAAGTTCTTC. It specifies CATSRDVEGIKFF.

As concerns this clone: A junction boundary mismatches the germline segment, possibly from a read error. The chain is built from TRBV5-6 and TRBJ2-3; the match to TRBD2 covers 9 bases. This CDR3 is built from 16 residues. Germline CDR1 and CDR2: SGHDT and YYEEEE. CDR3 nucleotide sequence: TGTGCCAGCAGCCGGCTCGTTGGGACTAGCAGAGATACGCAGTATTTT. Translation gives CASSRLVGTSRDTQYF. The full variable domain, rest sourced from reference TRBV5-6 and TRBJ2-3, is DAGVTQSPTHLIKTRGQQVTLRCSPKSGHDTVSWYQQALGQGPQFIFQYYEEEERQRGNFPDRFSGHQFPNYSSELNVNALLLGDSALYLCASSRLVGTSRDTQYFGPGTRLTVL.

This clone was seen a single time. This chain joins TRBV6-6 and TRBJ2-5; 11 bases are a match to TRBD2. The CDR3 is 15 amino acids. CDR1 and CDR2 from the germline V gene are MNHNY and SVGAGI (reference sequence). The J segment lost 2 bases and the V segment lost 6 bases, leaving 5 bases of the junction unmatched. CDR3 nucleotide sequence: TGTGCCAGCAGGCCGGTAGCGGGAGGGCAAGAGACCCAGTACTTC. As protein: CASRPVAGGQETQYF.

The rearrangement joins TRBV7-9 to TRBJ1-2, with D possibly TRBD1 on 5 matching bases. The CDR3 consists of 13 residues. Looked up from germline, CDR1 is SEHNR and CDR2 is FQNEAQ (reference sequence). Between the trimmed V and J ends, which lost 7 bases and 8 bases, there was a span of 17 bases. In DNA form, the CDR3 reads TGTGCCAGCACCTCGATCGGGGGGGAAGGCTACACCTTC. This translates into CASTSIGGEGYTF.

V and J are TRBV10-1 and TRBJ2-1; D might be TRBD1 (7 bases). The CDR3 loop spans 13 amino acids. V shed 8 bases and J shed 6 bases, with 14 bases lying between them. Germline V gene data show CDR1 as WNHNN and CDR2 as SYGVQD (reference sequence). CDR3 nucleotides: TGCGCCAGCTCAGGGGGGTTGACCAATGAGCAGTTCTTC. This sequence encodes CASSGGLTNEQFF.

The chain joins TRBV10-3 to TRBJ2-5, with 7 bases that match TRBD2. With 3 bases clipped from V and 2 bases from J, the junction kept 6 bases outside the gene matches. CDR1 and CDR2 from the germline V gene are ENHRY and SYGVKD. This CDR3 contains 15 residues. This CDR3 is CAISEVGGGQETQYF. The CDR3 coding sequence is TGTGCCATCAGTGAAGTCGGGGGAGGGCAAGAGACCCAGTACTTC.

CDR3 sequence reads: CASSLRTGVEQYF. The CDR3 coding sequence is TGTGCCAGCAGTTTAAGGACAGGGGTCGAGCAGTACTTC. The rearrangement uses TRBV27 and TRBJ2-7; 9 bases match TRBD1. The CDR3 loop spans 13 amino acids. Germline values: CDR1 MNHEY, CDR2 SMNVEV (reference sequence). Trimming at V came to 2 bases and at J to 6 bases, leaving 2 bases not matched to a gene.

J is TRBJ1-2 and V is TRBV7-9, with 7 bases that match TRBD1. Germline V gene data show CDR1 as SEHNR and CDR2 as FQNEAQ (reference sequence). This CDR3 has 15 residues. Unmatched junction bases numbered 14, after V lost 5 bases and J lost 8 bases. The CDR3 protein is CASSPTTGPLGGYTF. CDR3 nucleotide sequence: TGTGCCAGCAGCCCAACGACAGGGCCTCTTGGGGGCTACACCTTC. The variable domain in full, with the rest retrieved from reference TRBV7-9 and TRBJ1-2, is DTGVSQNPRHKITKRGQNVTFRCDPISEHNRLYWYRQTLGQGPEFLTYFQNEAQLEKSRLLSDRFSAERPKGSFSTLEIQRTEQGDSAMYLCASSPTTGPLGGYTFGSGTRLTVV.